This is a list of T cell receptor beta chains from one sample in a study of T cell responses to AZD1222 COVID-19 vaccine. Assay: immunoSEQ multiplex PCR; the TCRdb copy retains only in-frame clones and omits some. The table shows 140,000 to 150,000 clones, with approximately 90% occurring only once. Source: peripheral blood, taken on day 0 of AZD1222 vaccination. The receptors were gathered from an adult in good health. CDR3s include the opening cysteine and the closing phenylalanine or tryptophan. D genes are given only for firm matches. Expanded clones get a size class; other rows say once, few or many, or leave the size out.

CDR3 length	J gene	D gene	V gene	clone size	CDR3 protein	CDR3 DNA
19	TRBJ1-5	.	TRBV23-1	.	CASSQSGGGKRRSNQPQHF	TGCGCCAGCAGTCAATCAGGTGGGGGGAAAAGAAGGAGCAATCAGCCCCAGCATTTT
16	TRBJ1-3	TRBD1	TRBV7-2	.	CASSLFRGRQGNTIYF	TGTGCCAGCAGCTTATTCAGGGGGCGTCAGGGAAACACCATATATTTT
13	TRBJ1-5	.	TRBV28	.	CASSDPDNQPQHF	TGTGCCAGCAGTGACCCCGACAATCAGCCCCAGCATTTT
13	TRBJ2-5	.	TRBV7-2	few	CASSFAGEETQYF	TGTGCCAGCAGCTTCGCAGGGGAAGAGACCCAGTACTTC
14	TRBJ1-1	.	TRBV7-2	.	CASSLSRGNTEAFF	TGTGCCAGCAGCTTATCGCGGGGAAACACTGAAGCTTTCTTT
18	TRBJ2-6	.	TRBV9	.	CASSSRVGGDSGANVLTF	TGTGCCAGCAGCTCCCGAGTGGGCGGAGACTCTGGGGCCAACGTCCTGACTTTC
13	TRBJ1-2	.	TRBV18	.	CASPAGANYGYTF	TGTGCCAGTCCGGCAGGGGCTAACTATGGCTACACCTTC
15	TRBJ2-5	.	TRBV11-1	.	CASSPRDTRGETQYF	TGTGCCAGCAGCCCCCGGGACACCCGGGGGGAGACCCAGTACTTC
14	TRBJ1-2	.	TRBV7-2	.	CASSLATGTYGYTF	TGTGCCAGCAGCTTAGCAACGGGGACCTATGGCTACACCTTC
15	TRBJ1-2	TRBD1	TRBV29-1	.	CSVESPGTDNYGYTF	TGCAGCGTTGAATCCCCCGGGACAGACAACTATGGCTACACCTTC
13	TRBJ2-7	.	TRBV7-8	.	CASSSEGGYEQYF	TGTGCCAGCAGCTCCGAGGGAGGCTACGAGCAGTACTTC
16	TRBJ2-3	TRBD2	TRBV6-1	.	CASSEGLAGATDTQYF	TGTGCCAGCAGTGAAGGTCTAGCGGGAGCTACAGATACGCAGTATTTT
16	TRBJ2-7	.	TRBV7-9	.	CASSWNSRVPSYEQYF	TGTGCCAGCAGCTGGAACAGCAGGGTCCCGAGCTACGAGCAGTACTTC
14	TRBJ1-4	.	TRBV11-2	.	CASSSVNFRLSLFF	TGTGCCAGCAGCTCCGTAAACTTTCGGTTATCTCTGTTTTTT
14	TRBJ1-2	.	TRBV28	few	CASSLFTPVSGYTF	TGTGCCAGCAGTTTATTCACTCCCGTCTCCGGCTACACCTTC
15	TRBJ1-2	.	TRBV5-4	.	CASSLATGAPYGYTF	TGTGCCAGCAGCTTGGCCACGGGGGCGCCCTATGGCTACACCTTC
17	TRBJ1-4	.	TRBV7-2	.	CASSLVLDSATNEKLFF	TGTGCCAGCAGCTTAGTATTGGATTCCGCAACTAATGAAAAACTGTTTTTT
13	TRBJ1-1	TRBD1	TRBV4-1	few	CASRPRTGGEAFF	TGCGCCAGCAGACCGCGGACAGGGGGTGAAGCTTTCTTT
13	TRBJ1-1	.	TRBV9	.	CASSTLRETEAFF	TGTGCCAGCAGCACCTTAAGGGAGACTGAAGCTTTCTTT
14	TRBJ1-2	TRBD1	TRBV7-2	.	CASSRDREDYGYTF	TGTGCCAGCAGCCGGGACAGGGAGGACTATGGCTACACCTTC
15	TRBJ1-4	.	TRBV2	.	CASSAFRRTNEKLFF	TGTGCCAGCAGTGCGTTTCGGAGAACTAATGAAAAACTGTTTTTT
13	TRBJ2-3	.	TRBV5-6	.	CASSLGSTNTQYF	TGTGCCAGCAGCTTAGGGTCTACCAATACGCAGTATTTT
14	TRBJ1-2	.	TRBV28	.	CASTQDSPYYGYTF	TGTGCCAGCACCCAGGACAGCCCTTACTATGGCTACACCTTC
15	TRBJ2-1	TRBD2	TRBV11-2	.	CASSPGGSSYNEQFF	TGTGCCAGCAGCCCCGGGGGGAGCTCCTACAATGAGCAGTTCTTC
17	TRBJ2-3	.	TRBV25-1	once	CASEAFTGGASTDTQYF	TGTGCCAGCGAAGCGTTCACAGGGGGGGCGAGTACAGATACGCAGTATTTT
14	TRBJ1-2	.	TRBV12-2	.	CASRARGPNYGYTF	TGTGCAAGTCGCGCTAGGGGCCCTAACTATGGCTACACCTTC
15	TRBJ2-5	.	TRBV29-1	.	CSVEDSVHTQETQYF	TGCAGCGTTGAAGATTCGGTTCACACTCAAGAGACCCAGTACTTC
15	TRBJ2-3	.	TRBV29-1	.	CSVERRDRRTDTQYF	TGCAGCGTAGAGAGGCGGGACAGACGTACAGATACGCAGTATTTT
16	TRBJ2-1	TRBD2	TRBV7-3	.	CASSKKSGGAYNEQFF	TGTGCCAGCAGCAAGAAGAGCGGGGGGGCCTACAATGAGCAGTTCTTC
14	TRBJ1-2	TRBD1	TRBV7-9	.	CASSGGQGFYGYTF	TGTGCCAGCAGCGGGGGACAGGGATTTTATGGCTACACCTTC
14	TRBJ2-7	TRBD1	TRBV6-2/TRBV6-3	.	CASSYSQGAGEQYF	TGTGCCAGCAGTTATAGCCAGGGGGCGGGGGAGCAGTACTTC
14	TRBJ2-3	.	TRBV7-3	.	CASSLKGYSDTQYF	TGTGCCAGCAGCTTAAAGGGCTATTCAGATACGCAGTATTTT
17	TRBJ2-2	TRBD1	TRBV7-2	.	CASSLAGTGGNTGELFF	TGTGCCAGCAGCTTAGCCGGGACAGGGGGGAACACCGGGGAGCTGTTTTTT
16	TRBJ2-5	.	TRBV3-1/TRBV3-2	.	CASSLWVPGGPETQYF	TGTGCCAGCAGCCTATGGGTCCCGGGGGGCCCAGAGACCCAGTACTTC
13	TRBJ2-3	.	TRBV3-1/TRBV3-2	.	CASSHLSTDTQYF	TGTGCCAGCAGCCACCTTAGCACAGATACGCAGTATTTT
13	TRBJ1-5	.	TRBV4-3	.	CASSQSPGQPQHF	TGCGCCAGCAGCCAATCCCCCGGGCAGCCCCAGCATTTT